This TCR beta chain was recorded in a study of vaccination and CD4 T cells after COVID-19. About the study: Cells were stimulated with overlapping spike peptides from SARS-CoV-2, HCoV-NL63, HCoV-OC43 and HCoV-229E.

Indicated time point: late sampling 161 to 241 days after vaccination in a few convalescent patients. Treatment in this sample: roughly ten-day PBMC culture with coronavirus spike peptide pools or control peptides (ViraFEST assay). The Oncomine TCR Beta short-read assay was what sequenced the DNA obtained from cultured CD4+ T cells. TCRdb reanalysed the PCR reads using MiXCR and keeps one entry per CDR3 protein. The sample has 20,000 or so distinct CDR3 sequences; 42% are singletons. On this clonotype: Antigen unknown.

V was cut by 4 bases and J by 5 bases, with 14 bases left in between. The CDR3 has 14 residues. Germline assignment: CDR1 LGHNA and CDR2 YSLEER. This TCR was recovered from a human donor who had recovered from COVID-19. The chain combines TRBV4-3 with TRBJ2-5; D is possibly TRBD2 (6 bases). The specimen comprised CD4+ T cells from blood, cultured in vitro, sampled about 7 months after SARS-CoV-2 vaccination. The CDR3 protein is CASSPARGRETQYF. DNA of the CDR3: TGCGCCAGCAGCCCCGCGCGGGGACGTGAGACCCAGTACTTC.